The 3 T cell receptor beta chains below were found in one sample sequenced in a study of a mutant IDH1 vaccine in newly diagnosed glioma. The time point here: week 5, during vaccination. Mutant IDH1 20-mer peptide, at 300 ug, made up each vaccine dose, with topical imiquimod. These TCRs are of unknown antigen specificity. Only in-frame clones appear in the TCRdb table, and some are missing; sequencing was by immunoSEQ multiplex PCR. The sample yields approximately 60,000 clones, 70% to 85% seen once. The specimen was PBMCs, collected from a glioma patient whose treatment included an IDH1 peptide vaccine. Receptors were obtained from a woman aged 18 to 35 with glioma. Some clones in this sample may be carry-over from other donors' samples.

The chain recombines TRBV4-3 with TRBJ2-1, with 9 bases fitting TRBD1. CDR3 size: 16 residues. Germline V gene sequence: CDR1 LGHNA, CDR2 YSLEER. J was trimmed by 9 bases and V by 3 bases; bases with no gene match: 12. The CDR3: CASSHQAGTGSSEQFF. The CDR3 DNA sequence: TGCGCCAGCAGCCACCAAGCCGGGACAGGGAGCAGTGAGCAGTTCTTC.

V gene TRBV7-8 combines with J gene TRBJ2-3; 9 bases fit TRBD2. This CDR3 is 16 amino acids long. The V segment lost 5 bases and the J segment 3 bases; nucleotides outside the gene matches: 9. The V gene's germline CDR1 is SGHVS and CDR2 FQNEAQ. The CDR3 coding sequence is TGTGCCAGCAGCCCCTCCCCGGGACTAGCAACAGATACGCAGTATTTT. Its protein is CASSPSPGLATDTQYF.

The gene calls are TRBV7-2 and TRBJ2-2; D is perhaps TRBD2 (5 bases). CDR3 length: 15 amino acids. Trimming cost V 5 bases and J 4 bases, with 14 bases left between them. The germline CDR1 and CDR2 sequences are SGHTA and FQGNSA. The DNA for the CDR3 is TGTGCCAGCAGCCCCCTTACTAGAGGCACCGGGGAGCTGTTTTTT. It specifies CASSPLTRGTGELFF.